This entry features one TCR beta chain sequence. Its antigen is not yet known. Qualities for individual bases were not recorded, and no much larger clone is one base off. This sample is drawn from a study of vaccination and CD4 T cells after COVID-19 (dated by TCRdb to 2021 to 2024). Regarding the research as a whole: Convalescent patients had a positive SARS-CoV-2 result on nasal swab PCR, and of these patients, fewer than ten had mild disease and one had severe disease. Six males and four females were included in the convalescent cohort, with two Hispanic individuals, seven Caucasians, two Asians and one multiracial person represented. Each participant got two doses of either the Pfizer-BioNTech BNT162b2 vaccine (n=8) or the Moderna mRNA-1273 vaccine (n=2). Post-COVID blood samples were collected from convalescent patients a median of around 100 days after diagnosis, with a range of about 35 to 161 days. The time from the second vaccine dose to post-vaccine blood sampling had a median of roughly 77 days and ranged from about 14 to 241 days. Three convalescent patients gave samples both early after vaccination (day 14) and late after vaccination (days 161 to 241). The spike-specific CD4+ TCR repertoire was compared before and after mRNA vaccination in under 11 COVID-19 convalescent patients and a handful of infection-naive healthy vaccine recipients.

Including the terminal cysteine and phenylalanine, the CDR3 comprises 15 residues. This entry keeps only the CDR3 DNA: 45 bases, framed from base 1. The V end gives up 0 bases and the J end 7 bases, leaving 3 bases in the junction not matched to a gene. The CDR1 and CDR2 encoded by the germline V gene (reference sequence) are SEHNR and FQNEAQ. The investigation overall reported the following: The median count of SARS-CoV-2-reactive clonotypes went up from approximately 22 after infection to 38 after vaccination, although the change was not significant. Among convalescent patients, a median roughly 90% of the SARS-CoV-2-reactive clones seen after vaccination appeared only after vaccination, which suggests priming specific to the vaccine. Only a relatively small number of convalescent patients were included in the study, and early timepoints following natural infection were not analyzed. In convalescent patients, nearly all vaccine-specific clones (304 of 307) were found to be mono-reactive for SARS-CoV-2 spike rather than cross-reactive with common cold coronaviruses.

The library came from PCR. The instrument given in TCRdb is Illumina iSeq 100. In the paper's pipeline: Non-productive sequences were removed, and CDR3s not starting with C, not ending with F or W, or shorter than 7 amino acids were discarded. Levenshtein distances (stringdist) and unrooted phylogenetic trees (ape) in R version 3.6.1 were used to assess CDR3 homology. TCRdb trimmed public reads at Q25 via fastp, called clones via MiXCR and kept in-frame beta chains. CDR3 protein duplicates are merged, each entry listing the most common genes and DNA. None of the V and J calls come from the authors' own analysis; TCRdb made them. This sample is represented by 25,000 to 35,000 distinct CDR3 sequences; roughly 50% of them were singletons. About 6% of the sample is taken by the ten largest. In light of the paper, this sample's time point label describes: late sampling 161 to 241 days after vaccination in a few convalescent patients. Positive SARS-CoV-2 PCR tests in the convalescent patients dated from March to December 2020, before Alpha, Beta and Delta variants emerged in the United States. PBMCs were separated from whole blood using Ficoll-Paque Plus gradient centrifugation and then either used fresh or cryopreserved at -140C.

The receptor's source is a human donor who had recovered from COVID-19. Recombination connected TRBV7-9 to TRBJ2-1, and 10 bases in between align with TRBD2. The sample consisted of CD4+ T cells from blood, taken about 7 months after SARS-CoV-2 vaccination. Read as DNA, the sequence is TGTGCCAGCAGCTTAGCACTAGCGGGGCTGAATGAGCAGTTCTTC. This translates into CASSLALAGLNEQFF.